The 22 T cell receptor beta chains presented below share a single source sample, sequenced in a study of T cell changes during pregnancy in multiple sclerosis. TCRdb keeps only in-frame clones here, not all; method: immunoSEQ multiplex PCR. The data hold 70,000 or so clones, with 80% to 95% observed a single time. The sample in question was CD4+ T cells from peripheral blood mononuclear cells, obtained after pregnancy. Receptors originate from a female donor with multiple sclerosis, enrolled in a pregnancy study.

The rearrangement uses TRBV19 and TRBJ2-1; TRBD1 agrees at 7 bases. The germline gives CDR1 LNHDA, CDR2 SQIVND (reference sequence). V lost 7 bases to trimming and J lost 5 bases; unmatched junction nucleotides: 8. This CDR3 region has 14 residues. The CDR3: CASTPGTVNNEQFF. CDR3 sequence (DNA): TGTGCCAGTACACCCGGGACAGTAAACAATGAGCAGTTCTTC.

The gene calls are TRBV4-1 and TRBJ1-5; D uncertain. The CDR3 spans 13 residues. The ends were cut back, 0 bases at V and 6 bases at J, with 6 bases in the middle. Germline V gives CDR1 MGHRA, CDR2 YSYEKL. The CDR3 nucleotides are TGCGCCAGCAGCCAAGAGGCGGGTCAGCCCCAGCATTTT. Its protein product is CASSQEAGQPQHF.

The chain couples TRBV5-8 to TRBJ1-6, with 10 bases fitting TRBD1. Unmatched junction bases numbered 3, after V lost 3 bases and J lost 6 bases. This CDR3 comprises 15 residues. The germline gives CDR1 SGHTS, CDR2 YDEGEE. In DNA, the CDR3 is TGTGCCAGCAGCTGGGACAGGGGTCTTAATTCACCCCTCCACTTT. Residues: CASSWDRGLNSPLHF.

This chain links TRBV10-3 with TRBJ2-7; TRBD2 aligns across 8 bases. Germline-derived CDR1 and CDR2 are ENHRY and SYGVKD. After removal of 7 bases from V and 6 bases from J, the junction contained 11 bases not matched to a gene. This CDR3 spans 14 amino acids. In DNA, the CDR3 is TGTGCCATCAAGGGTAGCGGGGACCCCTCCGAGCAGTACTTC. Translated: CAIKGSGDPSEQYF.

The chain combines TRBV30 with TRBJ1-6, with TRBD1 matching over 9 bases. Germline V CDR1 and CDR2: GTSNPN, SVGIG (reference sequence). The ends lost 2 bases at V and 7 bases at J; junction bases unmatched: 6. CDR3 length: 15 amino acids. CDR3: CAWSYRDRDNSPLHF. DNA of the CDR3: TGTGCCTGGAGTTACCGGGACAGGGACAATTCACCCCTCCACTTT.

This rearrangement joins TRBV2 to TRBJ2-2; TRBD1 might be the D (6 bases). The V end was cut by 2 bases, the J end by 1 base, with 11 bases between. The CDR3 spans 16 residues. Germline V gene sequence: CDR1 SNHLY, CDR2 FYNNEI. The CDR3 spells CASSETQGQNTGELFF. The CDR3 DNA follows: TGTGCCAGCAGTGAAACCCAGGGGCAGAACACCGGGGAGCTGTTTTTT.

CDR3 in amino acids: CASSTGGYGSYTEAFF. The CDR3 region has the DNA TGTGCCAGCAGCACCGGGGGTTATGGGTCGTACACTGAAGCTTTCTTT. The chain couples TRBV5-4 to TRBJ1-1; perhaps TRBD1 as D (5 bases). The length of the CDR3 is 16 residues. Trimming shortened V by 4 bases and J by 3 bases, and 19 bases separated the two germline ends. Germline CDR1 is SGHNT and CDR2 is YYREEE (reference sequence). The variable domain in full, completed from reference TRBV5-4 and TRBJ1-1, reads ETGVTQSPTHLIKTRGQQVTLRCSSQSGHNTVSWYQQALGQGPQFIFQYYREEENGRGNFPPRFSGLQFPNYSSELNVNALELDDSALYLCASSTGGYGSYTEAFFGQGTRLTVV.

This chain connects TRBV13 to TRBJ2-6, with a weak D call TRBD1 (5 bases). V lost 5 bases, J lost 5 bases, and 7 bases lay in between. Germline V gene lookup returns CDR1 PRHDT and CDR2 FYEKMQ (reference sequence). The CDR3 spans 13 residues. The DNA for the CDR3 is TGTGCCAGCAGCGGGGCGAGGGCCAACGTCCTGACTTTC. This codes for CASSGARANVLTF. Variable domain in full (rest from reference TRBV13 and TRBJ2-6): AAGVIQSPRHLIKEKRETATLKCYPIPRHDTVYWYQQGPGQDPQFLISFYEKMQSDKGSIPDRFSAQQFSDYHSELNMSSLELGDSALYFCASSGARANVLTFGAGSRLTVL.

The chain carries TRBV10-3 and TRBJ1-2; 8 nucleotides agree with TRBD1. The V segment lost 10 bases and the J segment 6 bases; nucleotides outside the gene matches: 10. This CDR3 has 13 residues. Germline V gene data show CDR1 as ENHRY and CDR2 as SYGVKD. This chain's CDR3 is CATGTGTDNGYTF. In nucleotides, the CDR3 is TGTGCCACCGGGACAGGAACGGATAATGGCTACACCTTC.

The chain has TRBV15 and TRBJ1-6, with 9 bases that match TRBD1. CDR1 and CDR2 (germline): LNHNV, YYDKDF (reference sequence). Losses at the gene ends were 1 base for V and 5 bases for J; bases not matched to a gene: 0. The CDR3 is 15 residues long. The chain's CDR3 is CATSRGTGDNSPLHF. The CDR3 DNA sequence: TGTGCCACCAGCAGAGGGACAGGGGATAATTCACCCCTCCACTTT.

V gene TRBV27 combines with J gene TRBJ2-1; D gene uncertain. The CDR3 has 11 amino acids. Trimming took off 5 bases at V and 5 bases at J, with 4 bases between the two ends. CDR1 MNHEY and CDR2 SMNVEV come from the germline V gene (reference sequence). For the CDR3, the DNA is TGTGCCAGCAGTCAAAACAATGAGCAGTTCTTC. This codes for CASSQNNEQFF.

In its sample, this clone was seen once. CDR3 DNA sequence: TGTGCCAGCAGCGAGCTTAGTAGACAGCTACCGGGAAACACCATATATTTT. Translating it yields CASSELSRQLPGNTIYF. This rearrangement joins TRBV7-6 to TRBJ1-3, with D maybe TRBD1 (5 bases). This CDR3 comprises 17 residues. Deletions cut 5 bases from V and 4 bases from J, with 21 bases between. Per the germline V gene, CDR1 is SGHVS and CDR2 is FNYEAQ.

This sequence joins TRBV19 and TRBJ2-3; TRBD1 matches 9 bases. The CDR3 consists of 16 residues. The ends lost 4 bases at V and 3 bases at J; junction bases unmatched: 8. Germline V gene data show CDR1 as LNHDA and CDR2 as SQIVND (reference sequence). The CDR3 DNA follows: TGTGCCAGTAGTAGGACGGGACAGGGTACGACAGATACGCAGTATTTT. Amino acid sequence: CASSRTGQGTTDTQYF.

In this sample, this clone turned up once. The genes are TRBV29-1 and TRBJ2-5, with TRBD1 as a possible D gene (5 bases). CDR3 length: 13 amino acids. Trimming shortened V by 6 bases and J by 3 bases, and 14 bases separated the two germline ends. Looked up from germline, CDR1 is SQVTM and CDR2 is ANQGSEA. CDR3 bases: TGCAGCGTGACCCAGGGTGGAGAAGAGACCCAGTACTTC. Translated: CSVTQGGEETQYF.

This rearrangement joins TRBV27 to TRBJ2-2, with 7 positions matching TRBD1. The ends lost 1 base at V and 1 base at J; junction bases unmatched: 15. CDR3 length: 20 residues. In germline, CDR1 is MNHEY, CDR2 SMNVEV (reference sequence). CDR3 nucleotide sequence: TGTGCCAGCAGTTTATATGGGGCAAGACAGGGACAATTGAACACCGGGGAGCTGTTTTTT. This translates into CASSLYGARQGQLNTGELFF.

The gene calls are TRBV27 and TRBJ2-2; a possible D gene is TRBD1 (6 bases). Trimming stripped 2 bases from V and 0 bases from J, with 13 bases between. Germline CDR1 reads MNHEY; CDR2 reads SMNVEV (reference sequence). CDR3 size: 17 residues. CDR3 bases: TGTGCCAGCAGTTTAGGCCGGACAGCTTCGAACACCGGGGAGCTGTTTTTT. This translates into CASSLGRTASNTGELFF.

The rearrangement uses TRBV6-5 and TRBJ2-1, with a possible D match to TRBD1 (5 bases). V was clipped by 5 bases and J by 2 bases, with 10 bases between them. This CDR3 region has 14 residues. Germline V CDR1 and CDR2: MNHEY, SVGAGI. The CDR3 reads CASSRTLTYNEQFF. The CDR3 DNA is TGTGCCAGCAGTCGGACACTGACCTACAATGAGCAGTTCTTC.

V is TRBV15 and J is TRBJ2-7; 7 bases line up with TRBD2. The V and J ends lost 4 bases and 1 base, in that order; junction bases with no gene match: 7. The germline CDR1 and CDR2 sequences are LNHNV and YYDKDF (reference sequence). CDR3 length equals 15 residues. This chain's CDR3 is CATSTGASGSYEQYF. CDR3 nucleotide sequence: TGTGCCACCAGCACTGGGGCTAGCGGATCCTACGAGCAGTACTTC.

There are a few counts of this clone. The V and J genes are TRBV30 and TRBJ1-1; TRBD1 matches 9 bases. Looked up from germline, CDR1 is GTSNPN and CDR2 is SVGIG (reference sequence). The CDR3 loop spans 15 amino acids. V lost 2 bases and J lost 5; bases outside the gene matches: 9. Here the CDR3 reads CAWSIGDRVETEAFF. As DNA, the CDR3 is TGTGCCTGGAGTATAGGGGACAGGGTGGAGACTGAAGCTTTCTTT.

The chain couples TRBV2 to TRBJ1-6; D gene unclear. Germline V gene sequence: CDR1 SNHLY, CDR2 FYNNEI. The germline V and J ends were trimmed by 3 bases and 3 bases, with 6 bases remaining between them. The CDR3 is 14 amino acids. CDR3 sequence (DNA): TGTGCCAGCAGTGAGGCCCGCTATAATTCACCCCTCCACTTT. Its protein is CASSEARYNSPLHF.

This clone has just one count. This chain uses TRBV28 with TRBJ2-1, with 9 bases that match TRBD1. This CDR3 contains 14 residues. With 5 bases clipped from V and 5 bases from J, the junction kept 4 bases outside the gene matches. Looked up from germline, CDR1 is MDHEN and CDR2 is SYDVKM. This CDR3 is CASSPGQGNNEQFF. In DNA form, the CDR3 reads TGTGCCAGCAGTCCGGGACAGGGTAACAATGAGCAGTTCTTC.

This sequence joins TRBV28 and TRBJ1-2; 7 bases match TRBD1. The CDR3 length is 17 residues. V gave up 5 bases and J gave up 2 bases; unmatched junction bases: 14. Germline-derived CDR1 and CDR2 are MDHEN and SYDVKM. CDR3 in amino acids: CASSGVNPGQSNYGYTF. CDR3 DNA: TGTGCCAGCAGTGGTGTCAATCCGGGACAGTCCAACTATGGCTACACCTTC.